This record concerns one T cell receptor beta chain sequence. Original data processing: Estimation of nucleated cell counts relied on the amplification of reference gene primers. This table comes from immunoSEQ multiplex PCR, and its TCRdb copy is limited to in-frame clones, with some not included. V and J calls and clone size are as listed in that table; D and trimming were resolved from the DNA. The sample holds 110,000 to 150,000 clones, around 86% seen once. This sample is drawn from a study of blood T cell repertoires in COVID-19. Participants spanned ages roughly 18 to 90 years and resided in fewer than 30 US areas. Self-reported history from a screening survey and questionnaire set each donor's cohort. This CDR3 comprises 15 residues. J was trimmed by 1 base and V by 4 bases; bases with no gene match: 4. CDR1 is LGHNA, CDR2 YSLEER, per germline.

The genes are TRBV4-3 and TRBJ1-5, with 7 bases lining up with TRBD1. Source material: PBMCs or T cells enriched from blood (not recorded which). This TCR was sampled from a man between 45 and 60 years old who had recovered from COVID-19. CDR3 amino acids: CASSPETGSNQPQHF. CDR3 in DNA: TGCGCCAGCAGCCCCGAGACAGGGAGCAATCAGCCCCAGCATTTT.